This T cell receptor (beta chain) stems from a study of T cell repertoires in cytomegalovirus infection. On this clonotype itself: The antigen remains undetermined.

TCRdb reanalysed the reads using MiXCR and keeps one entry per CDR3 protein. The sample has tens of thousands of distinct CDR3 sequences, roughly 20% seen once. Germline V gene sequence: CDR1 SGHVS, CDR2 FNYEAQ. Trimming took 7 bases from V and 4 from J, leaving 19 bases between them. The CDR3 extends over 16 amino acids. The source was CD8+ T cells from cultured PBMCs, collected from culture after CMV antigen stimulation. The clonotype comes from a human donor in good health (CMV status not recorded). Some clones in this sample may be carry-over from other donors' samples. V and J are TRBV7-6 and TRBJ2-2; D call uncertain. CDR3 loop: CASKLPPDPGTGELFF. As DNA, the CDR3 is TGTGCCAGCAAGCTCCCGCCCGACCCGGGCACCGGGGAGCTGTTTTTT.